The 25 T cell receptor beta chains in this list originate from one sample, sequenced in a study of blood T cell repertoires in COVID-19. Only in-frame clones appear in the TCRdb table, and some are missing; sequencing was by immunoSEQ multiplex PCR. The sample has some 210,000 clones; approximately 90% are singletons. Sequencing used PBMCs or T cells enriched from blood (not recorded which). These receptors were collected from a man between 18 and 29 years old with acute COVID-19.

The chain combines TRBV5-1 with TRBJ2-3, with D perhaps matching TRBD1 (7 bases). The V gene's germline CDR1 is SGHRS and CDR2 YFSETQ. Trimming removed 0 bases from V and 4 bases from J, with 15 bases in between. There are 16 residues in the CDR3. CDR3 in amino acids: CASSLAGQGGADTQYF. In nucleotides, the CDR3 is TGCGCCAGCAGCTTGGCAGGGCAGGGGGGAGCAGATACGCAGTATTTT.

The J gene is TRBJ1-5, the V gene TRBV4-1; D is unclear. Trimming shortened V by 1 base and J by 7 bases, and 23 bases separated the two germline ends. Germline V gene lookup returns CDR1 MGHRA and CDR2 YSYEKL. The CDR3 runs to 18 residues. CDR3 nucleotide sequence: TGCGCCAGCAGCCAAGTAGCCAGGCAGGAGGCAGTAAGCCAGCCCCAGCATTTT. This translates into CASSQVARQEAVSQPQHF.

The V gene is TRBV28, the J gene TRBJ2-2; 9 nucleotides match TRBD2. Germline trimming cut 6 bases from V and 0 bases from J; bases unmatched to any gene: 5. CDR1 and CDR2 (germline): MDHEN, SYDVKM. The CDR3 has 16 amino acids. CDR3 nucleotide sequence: TGTGCCAGCAGCGCCTCTAGCGGGGCGAACACCGGGGAGCTGTTTTTT. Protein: CASSASSGANTGELFF.

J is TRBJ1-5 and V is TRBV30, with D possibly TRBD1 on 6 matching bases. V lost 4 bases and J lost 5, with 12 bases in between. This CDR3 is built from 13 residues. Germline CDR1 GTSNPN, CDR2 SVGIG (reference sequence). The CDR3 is CAWNLGQHQPQHF. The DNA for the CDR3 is TGTGCCTGGAATCTCGGACAGCATCAGCCCCAGCATTTT.

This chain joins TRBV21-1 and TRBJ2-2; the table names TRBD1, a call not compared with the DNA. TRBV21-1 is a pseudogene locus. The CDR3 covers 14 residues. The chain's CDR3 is CASSKVGQAGELFF. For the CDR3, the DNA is TGTGCCAGCAGCAAAGTTGGACAGGCTGGGGAGCTGTTTTTT.

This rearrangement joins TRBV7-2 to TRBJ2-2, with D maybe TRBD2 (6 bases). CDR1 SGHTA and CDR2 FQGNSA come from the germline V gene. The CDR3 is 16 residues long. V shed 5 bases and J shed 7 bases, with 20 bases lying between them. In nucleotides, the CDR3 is TGTGCCAGCAGCCTAGAAACACATAGCGGCATCGGGGAGCTGTTTTTT. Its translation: CASSLETHSGIGELFF.

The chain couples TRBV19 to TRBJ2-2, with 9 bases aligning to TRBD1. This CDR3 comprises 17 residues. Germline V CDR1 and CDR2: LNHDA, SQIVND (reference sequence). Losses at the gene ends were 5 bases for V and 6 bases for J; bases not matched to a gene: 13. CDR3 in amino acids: CASSPAWGTGYAGELFF. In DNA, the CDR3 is TGTGCCAGTAGTCCGGCATGGGGGACAGGGTACGCCGGGGAGCTGTTTTTT.

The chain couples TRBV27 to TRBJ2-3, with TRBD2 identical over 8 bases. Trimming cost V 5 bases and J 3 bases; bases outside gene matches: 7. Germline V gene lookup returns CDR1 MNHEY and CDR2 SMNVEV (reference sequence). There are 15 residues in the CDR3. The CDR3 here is CASSRSGLATDTQYF. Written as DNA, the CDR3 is TGTGCCAGCAGTCGGAGCGGACTAGCAACAGATACGCAGTATTTT.

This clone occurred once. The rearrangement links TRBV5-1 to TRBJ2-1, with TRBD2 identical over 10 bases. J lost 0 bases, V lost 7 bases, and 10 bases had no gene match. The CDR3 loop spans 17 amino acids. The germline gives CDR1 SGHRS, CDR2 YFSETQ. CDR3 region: CASHGGAGGSSYNEQFF. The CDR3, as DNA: TGCGCCAGCCACGGAGGAGCGGGAGGGAGCTCCTACAATGAGCAGTTCTTC.

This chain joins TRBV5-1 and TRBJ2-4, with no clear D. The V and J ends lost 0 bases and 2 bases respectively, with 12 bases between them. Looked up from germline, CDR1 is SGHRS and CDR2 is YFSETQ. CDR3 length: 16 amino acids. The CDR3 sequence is CASSLGTRTSKNIQYF. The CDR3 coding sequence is TGCGCCAGCAGCTTGGGTACCAGAACCTCCAAAAACATTCAGTACTTC.

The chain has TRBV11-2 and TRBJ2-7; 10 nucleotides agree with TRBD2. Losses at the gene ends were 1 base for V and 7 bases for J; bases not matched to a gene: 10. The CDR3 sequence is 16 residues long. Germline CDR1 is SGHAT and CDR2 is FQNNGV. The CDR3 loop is CASSLGSSGRAGEQYF. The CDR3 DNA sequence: TGTGCCAGCAGCTTAGGATCGAGCGGGAGGGCCGGGGAGCAGTACTTC.

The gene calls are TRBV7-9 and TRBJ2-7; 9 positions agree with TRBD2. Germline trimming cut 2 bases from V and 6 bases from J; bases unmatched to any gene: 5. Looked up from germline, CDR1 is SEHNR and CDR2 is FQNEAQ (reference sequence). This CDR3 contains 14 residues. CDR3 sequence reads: CASSLSSGTGEQYF. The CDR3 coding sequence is TGTGCCAGCAGCTTATCTAGCGGGACCGGCGAGCAGTACTTC. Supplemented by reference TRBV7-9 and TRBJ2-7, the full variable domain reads DTGVSQNPRHKITKRGQNVTFRCDPISEHNRLYWYRQTLGQGPEFLTYFQNEAQLEKSRLLSDRFSAERPKGSFSTLEIQRTEQGDSAMYLCASSLSSGTGEQYFGPGTRLTVT.

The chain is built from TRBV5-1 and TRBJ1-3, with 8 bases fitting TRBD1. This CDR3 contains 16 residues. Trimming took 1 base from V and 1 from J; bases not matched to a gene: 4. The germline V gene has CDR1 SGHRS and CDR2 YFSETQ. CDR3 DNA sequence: TGCGCCAGCAGCTTGACAGGGGGAGGATCTGGAAACACCATATATTTT. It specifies CASSLTGGGSGNTIYF.

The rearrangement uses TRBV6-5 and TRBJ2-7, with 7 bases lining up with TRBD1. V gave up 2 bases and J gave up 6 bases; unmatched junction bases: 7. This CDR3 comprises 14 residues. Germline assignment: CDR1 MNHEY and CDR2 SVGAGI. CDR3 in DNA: TGTGCCAGCAGTTACAACAGGGGAAGAGGCGAGCAGTACTTC. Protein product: CASSYNRGRGEQYF.

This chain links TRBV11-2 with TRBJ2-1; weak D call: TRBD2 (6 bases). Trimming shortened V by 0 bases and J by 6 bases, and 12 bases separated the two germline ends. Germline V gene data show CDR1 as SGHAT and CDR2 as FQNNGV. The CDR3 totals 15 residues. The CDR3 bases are TGTGCCAGCAGCTTAGATGGGGGAGGAGGCAATGAGCAGTTCTTC. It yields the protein CASSLDGGGGNEQFF.

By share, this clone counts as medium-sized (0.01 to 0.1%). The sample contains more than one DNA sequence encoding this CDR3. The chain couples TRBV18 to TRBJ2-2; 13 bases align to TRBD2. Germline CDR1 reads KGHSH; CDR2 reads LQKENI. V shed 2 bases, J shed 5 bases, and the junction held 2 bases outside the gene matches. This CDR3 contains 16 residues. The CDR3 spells CASSPRTSGRTGELFF. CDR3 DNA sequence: TGTGCCAGCTCACCAAGGACTAGCGGGAGAACCGGGGAGCTGTTTTTT.

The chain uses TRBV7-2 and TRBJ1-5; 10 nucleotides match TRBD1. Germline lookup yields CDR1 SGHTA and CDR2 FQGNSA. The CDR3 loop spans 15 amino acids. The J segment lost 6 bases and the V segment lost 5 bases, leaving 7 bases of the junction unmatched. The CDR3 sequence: CASSTRQGASQPQHF. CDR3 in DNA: TGTGCCAGCAGCACGAGACAGGGGGCAAGTCAGCCCCAGCATTTT.

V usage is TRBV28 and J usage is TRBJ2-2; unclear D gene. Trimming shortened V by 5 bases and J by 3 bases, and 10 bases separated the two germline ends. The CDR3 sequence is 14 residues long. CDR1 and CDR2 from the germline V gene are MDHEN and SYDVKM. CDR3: CASSRYVYTGELFF. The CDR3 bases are TGTGCCAGCAGTCGTTATGTCTACACCGGGGAGCTGTTTTTT.

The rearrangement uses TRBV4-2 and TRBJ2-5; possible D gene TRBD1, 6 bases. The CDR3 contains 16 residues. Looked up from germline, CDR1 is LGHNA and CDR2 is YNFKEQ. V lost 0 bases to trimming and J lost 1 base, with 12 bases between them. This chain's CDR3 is CASSQEEGQRQETQYF. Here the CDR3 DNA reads TGTGCCAGCAGCCAAGAAGAAGGACAGCGCCAAGAGACCCAGTACTTC.

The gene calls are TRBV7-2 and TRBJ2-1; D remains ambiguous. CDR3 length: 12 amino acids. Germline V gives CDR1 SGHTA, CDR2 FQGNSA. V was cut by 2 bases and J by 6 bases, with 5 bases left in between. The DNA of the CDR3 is TGTGCCAGCAGCTTACCCGGCAATGAGCAGTTCTTC. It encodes CASSLPGNEQFF.

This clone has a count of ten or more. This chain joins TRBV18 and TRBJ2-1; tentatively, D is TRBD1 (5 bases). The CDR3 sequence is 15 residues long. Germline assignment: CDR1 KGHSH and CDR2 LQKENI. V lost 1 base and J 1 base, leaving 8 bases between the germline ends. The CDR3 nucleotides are TGTGCCAGCTCACCACTTACAGGATCCTACAATGAGCAGTTCTTC. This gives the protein CASSPLTGSYNEQFF.

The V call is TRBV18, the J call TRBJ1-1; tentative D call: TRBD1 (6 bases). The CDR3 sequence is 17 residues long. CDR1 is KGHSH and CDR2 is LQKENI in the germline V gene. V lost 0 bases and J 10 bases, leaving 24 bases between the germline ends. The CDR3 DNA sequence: TGTGCCAGCTCACCACCGGCGTGGACAGCCAACAGTATGCGAGCTTTCTTT. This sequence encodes CASSPPAWTANSMRAFF. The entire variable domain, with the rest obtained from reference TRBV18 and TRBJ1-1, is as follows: NAGVMQNPRHLVRRRGQEARLRCSPMKGHSHVYWYRQLPEEGLKFMVYLQKENIIDESGMPKERFSAEFPKEGPSILRIQQVVRGDSAAYFCASSPPAWTANSMRAFFGQGTRLTVV.

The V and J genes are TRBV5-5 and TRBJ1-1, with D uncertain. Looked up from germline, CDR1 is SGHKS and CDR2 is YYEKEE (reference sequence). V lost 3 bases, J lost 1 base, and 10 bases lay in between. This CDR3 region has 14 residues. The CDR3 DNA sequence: TGTGCCAGCAGCTCAATCGGAGCGAACACTGAAGCTTTCTTT. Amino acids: CASSSIGANTEAFF.

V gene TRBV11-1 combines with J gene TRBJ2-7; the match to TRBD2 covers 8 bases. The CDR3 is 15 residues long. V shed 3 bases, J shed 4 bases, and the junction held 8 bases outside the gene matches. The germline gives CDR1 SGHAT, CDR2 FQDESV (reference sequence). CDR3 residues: CASSFTSGGFYEQYF. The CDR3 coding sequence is TGTGCCAGCAGCTTTACGTCGGGGGGGTTTTACGAGCAGTACTTC.

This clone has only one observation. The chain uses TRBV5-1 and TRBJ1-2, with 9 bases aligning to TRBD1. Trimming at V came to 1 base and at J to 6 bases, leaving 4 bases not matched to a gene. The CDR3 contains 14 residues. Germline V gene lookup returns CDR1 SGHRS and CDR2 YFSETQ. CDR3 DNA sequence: TGCGCCAGCAGCTTGATACAGGGGGCGGATGGCTACACCTTC. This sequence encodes CASSLIQGADGYTF.